What follows are 16 T cell receptor beta chains derived from one specimen sequenced in a study of cytomegalovirus exposure and HLA in healthy donors. In the PCR, 60 Vbeta and 13 Jbeta primers were used. Profiled with immunoSEQ multiplex PCR; TCRdb holds only in-frame clones, not every one. The repertoire holds 100,000 or so clones, around 85% seen once, with about 3.9% in the top ten. Sequenced sample: PBMCs. These receptors were obtained from a man aged 25-40 years in good health and CMV-seronegative.

The chain carries TRBV4-3 and TRBJ2-1, with D tentatively TRBD2 (5 bases). Trimming removed 4 bases from V and 6 bases from J, with 13 bases in between. Germline-derived CDR1 and CDR2 are LGHNA and YSLEER. The CDR3 is made up of 14 amino acids. In DNA, the CDR3 is TGCGCCAGCAGCCCATCACTAGATCTCAATGAGCAGTTCTTC. It yields the protein CASSPSLDLNEQFF.

V usage is TRBV19 and J usage is TRBJ2-7; 12 nucleotides agree with TRBD2. Losses at the gene ends were 1 base for V and 2 bases for J; bases not matched to a gene: 12. Per germline, CDR1 LNHDA and CDR2 SQIVND (reference sequence). This CDR3 is 19 amino acids long. Written as DNA, the CDR3 is TGTGCCAGTAGTATAGGGGTGACTAGCGGGGGAGGGCCTCCCTACGAGCAGTACTTC. Protein sequence: CASSIGVTSGGGPPYEQYF.

V gene TRBV28 combines with J gene TRBJ1-5; perhaps TRBD1 as D (5 bases). V lost 2 bases and J lost 9, with 14 bases in between. Germline V gene sequence: CDR1 MDHEN, CDR2 SYDVKM. The CDR3 has 14 amino acids. The CDR3 region is CASSLRSGVRPQHF. DNA for the CDR3: TGTGCCAGCAGTTTAAGGTCGGGGGTTCGGCCCCAGCATTTT. The complete variable domain, with remaining parts taken from reference TRBV28 and TRBJ1-5, reads DVKVTQSSRYLVKRTGEKVFLECVQDMDHENMFWYRQDPGLGLRLIYFSYDVKMKEKGDIPEGYSVSREKKERFSLILESASTNQTSMYLCASSLRSGVRPQHFGDGTRLSIL.

The J gene is TRBJ2-3, the V gene TRBV25-1; TRBD2 might be the D (5 bases). Between the trimmed V and J ends, which lost 6 bases and 4 bases, there was a span of 14 bases. CDR1 and CDR2 (germline): MGHDK, SYGVNS. CDR3 size: 14 residues. The CDR3, as DNA: TGTGCCAGCAGCGCGGACTTCCGCCCAGATACGCAGTATTTT. Amino acid sequence: CASSADFRPDTQYF.

The chain uses TRBV5-1 and TRBJ1-1, with TRBD1 as a possible D gene (6 bases). CDR3 size: 14 residues. V lost 4 bases and J lost 0, with 10 bases in between. Per germline, CDR1 SGHRS and CDR2 YFSETQ. CDR3: CASSPDRMNTEAFF. CDR3 sequence (DNA): TGCGCCAGCAGCCCAGACAGGATGAACACTGAAGCTTTCTTT.

Written as DNA, the CDR3 is TGCGCCAGCAGCCCAGGGACTAGCGGGACCACAGATACGCAGTATTTT. It specifies CASSPGTSGTTDTQYF. V usage is TRBV5-1 and J usage is TRBJ2-3; TRBD2 aligns across 13 bases. V was clipped by 4 bases and J by 2 bases; unmatched bases: 4. The CDR3 covers 16 residues. Per the germline V gene, CDR1 is SGHRS and CDR2 is YFSETQ.

The chain is built from TRBV19 and TRBJ2-7; D is unresolved. Trimming shortened V by 3 bases and J by 2 bases, and 11 bases separated the two germline ends. CDR3 length: 14 residues. Germline V CDR1 and CDR2: LNHDA, SQIVND (reference sequence). This CDR3 reads CASSMLLGAYEQYF. The CDR3 nucleotides read TGTGCCAGTAGTATGCTCCTAGGAGCCTACGAGCAGTACTTC. The whole variable domain, filled in from reference TRBV19 and TRBJ2-7, reads DGGITQSPKYLFRKEGQNVTLSCEQNLNHDAMYWYRQDPGQGLRLIYYSQIVNDFQKGDIAEGYSVSREKKESFPLTVTSAQKNPTAFYLCASSMLLGAYEQYFGPGTRLTVT.

V gene TRBV18 combines with J gene TRBJ1-4; D is perhaps TRBD1 (6 bases). The germline V and J ends were trimmed by 1 base and 4 bases, with 7 bases remaining between them. The CDR3 covers 14 residues. In germline, CDR1 is KGHSH, CDR2 LQKENI. The CDR3 loop is CASSPRDINEKLFF. The CDR3 DNA is TGTGCCAGCTCACCACGGGACATTAATGAAAAACTGTTTTTT.

The DNA of the CDR3 is TGTGCCAGCAGCCAGAGGGGACTAAAAAGTAATCAGCCCCAGCATTTT. Its protein product is CASSQRGLKSNQPQHF. The J gene is TRBJ1-5, the V gene TRBV4-2; a weak D match, TRBD1 (5 bases). Germline V CDR1 and CDR2: LGHNA, YNFKEQ. The CDR3 runs to 16 residues. V dropped 3 bases and J dropped 4 bases, with 16 bases sitting between them.

This clone has just one count. This chain connects TRBV6-4 to TRBJ2-3; 8 nucleotides agree with TRBD2. V lost 6 bases and J lost 0; bases outside the gene matches: 8. CDR1 and CDR2 from the germline V gene are MRHNA and SNTAGT. The CDR3 has 16 residues. CDR3 loop: CASRELRGGSTDTQYF. CDR3 coding DNA: TGTGCCAGCAGGGAACTTCGGGGGGGGAGCACAGATACGCAGTATTTT.

The chain combines TRBV7-2 with TRBJ2-7; 12 bases match TRBD2. V shed 6 bases and J 0 bases; nucleotides not matched to a gene: 3. Germline lookup yields CDR1 SGHTA and CDR2 FQGNSA. CDR3 length: 15 residues. For the CDR3, the DNA is TGTGCCAGCAGACTGACTAGCGGGAGCTCCTACGAGCAGTACTTC. Protein: CASRLTSGSSYEQYF.

This clone has just a few counts. This chain uses TRBV5-8 with TRBJ2-5, with 10 bases aligning to TRBD2. The germline V gene encodes CDR1 SGHTS and CDR2 YDEGEE. CDR3 length: 16 residues. Trimming took 4 bases from V and 8 from J; bases not matched to a gene: 14. CDR3 coding DNA: TGTGCCAGCAGCCTCTGGACTAGCGGTGACAAGAAAACCCAGTACTTC. It is translated as CASSLWTSGDKKTQYF.

The chain employs TRBV5-6 and TRBJ2-1, with 7 bases fitting TRBD2. Germline CDR1 is SGHDT and CDR2 is YYEEEE. Losses at the gene ends were 6 bases for V and 5 bases for J; bases not matched to a gene: 5. The length of the CDR3 is 13 residues. CDR3 in amino acids: CASNLRGDNEQFF. CDR3 bases: TGTGCCAGCAACTTACGGGGGGACAATGAGCAGTTCTTC.

The V and J genes are TRBV4-2 and TRBJ1-3; D is perhaps TRBD1 (5 bases). The V end lost 4 bases, the J end lost 4 bases, and 17 bases lay between the germline ends. This CDR3 has 16 residues. Germline V gives CDR1 LGHNA, CDR2 YNFKEQ. The CDR3 reads CASSPSQGEAGNTIYF. In nucleotides, the CDR3 is TGTGCCAGCAGCCCCTCTCAAGGGGAAGCAGGAAACACCATATATTTT.

This rearrangement joins TRBV6-1 to TRBJ1-4; 9 nucleotides line up with TRBD1. Trimming removed 7 bases from V and 8 bases from J; junction bases left unmatched: 8. CDR1 is MNHNS and CDR2 is SASEGT in the germline V gene. The CDR3 totals 14 residues. The chain's CDR3 is CASTRGQGKEKLFF. The CDR3 DNA follows: TGTGCCAGCACCCGGGGACAGGGTAAAGAAAAACTGTTTTTT.

This clone has only one observation. The chain recombines TRBV9 with TRBJ2-2, with 9 bases lining up with TRBD1. CDR3 length: 14 residues. The germline CDR1 and CDR2 sequences are SGDLS and YYNGEE. J gave up 6 bases and V 4 bases, and 4 bases lay outside the gene matches. The CDR3 DNA sequence: TGTGCCAGCAGCATGACAGGGGGTGCCGGGGAGCTGTTTTTT. Translation: CASSMTGGAGELFF.